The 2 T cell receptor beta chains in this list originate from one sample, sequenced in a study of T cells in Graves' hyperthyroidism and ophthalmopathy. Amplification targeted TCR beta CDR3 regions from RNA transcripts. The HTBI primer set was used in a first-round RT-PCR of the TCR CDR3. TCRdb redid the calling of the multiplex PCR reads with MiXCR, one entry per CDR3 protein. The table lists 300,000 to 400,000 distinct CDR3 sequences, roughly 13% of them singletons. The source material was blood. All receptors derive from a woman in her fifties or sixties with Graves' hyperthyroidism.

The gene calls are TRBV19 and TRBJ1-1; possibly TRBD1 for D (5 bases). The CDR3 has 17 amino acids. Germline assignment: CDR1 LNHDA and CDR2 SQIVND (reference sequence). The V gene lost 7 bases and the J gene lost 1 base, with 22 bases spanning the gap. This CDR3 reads CASNHIGALGGNTEAFF. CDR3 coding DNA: TGTGCCAGTAATCACATAGGGGCCCTCGGAGGGAACACTGAAGCTTTCTTT.

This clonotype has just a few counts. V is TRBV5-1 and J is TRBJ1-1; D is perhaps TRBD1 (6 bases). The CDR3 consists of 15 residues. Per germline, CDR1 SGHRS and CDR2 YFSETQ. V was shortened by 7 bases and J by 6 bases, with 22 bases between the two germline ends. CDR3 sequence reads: CASYTGGRLIAEAFF. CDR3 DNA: TGCGCCAGCTACACTGGGGGGCGCTTAATCGCTGAAGCTTTCTTT. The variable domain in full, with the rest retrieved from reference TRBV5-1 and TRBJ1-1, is KAGVTQTPRYLIKTRGQQVTLSCSPISGHRSVSWYQQTPGQGLQFLFEYFSETQRNKGNFPGRFSGRQFSNSRSEMNVSTLELGDSALYLCASYTGGRLIAEAFFGQGTRLTVV.